The rows below give T cell receptor beta chains drawn from one sample of a study of cytomegalovirus exposure and HLA in healthy donors. Repertoires were generated with immunoSEQ multiplex PCR, while TCRdb's copy carries only in-frame clones and drops some. The repertoire holds about 190,000 clones, with 75% to 90% as singletons. Sequences were obtained from PBMCs. These receptor sequences come from a young man in good health and CMV-seronegative. Each CDR3 is given with its conserved first and last residue. Fields, in order: J gene, clone size, D gene, V gene, CDR3 DNA, CDR3 protein. The D gene is left open where the match is weak. Clone sizes are given selectively: once, few, many, or a class where the clone is expanded.

j_gene: TRBJ2-1; abundance: .; d_gene: .; v_gene: TRBV11-2; CDR3nt: TGTGCCAGCAGCTTAGATTACGGCAGGGTCAATGAGCAGTTCTTC; CDR3aa: CASSLDYGRVNEQFF
j_gene: TRBJ2-5; abundance: .; d_gene: TRBD1; v_gene: TRBV5-4; CDR3nt: TGTGCCAGCAGCTGGAAGACAGGGGAAGAGACCCAGTACTTC; CDR3aa: CASSWKTGEETQYF
j_gene: TRBJ2-5; abundance: few; d_gene: .; v_gene: TRBV4-3; CDR3nt: TGCGCCAGCAGCCAAGGGCCCACAGAGACCCAGTACTTC; CDR3aa: CASSQGPTETQYF
j_gene: TRBJ2-1; abundance: once; d_gene: TRBD2; v_gene: TRBV28; CDR3nt: TGTGCCAGCAGTTTGACCCTAGCGGGGGGCCTATGGCGGGATGAGCAGTTCTTC; CDR3aa: CASSLTLAGGLWRDEQFF
j_gene: TRBJ1-1; abundance: .; d_gene: .; v_gene: TRBV27; CDR3nt: TGTGCCAGCAGCACTGGGGAGGACACTGAAGCTTTCTTT; CDR3aa: CASSTGEDTEAFF
j_gene: TRBJ1-3; abundance: .; d_gene: .; v_gene: TRBV9; CDR3nt: TGTGCCAGCAGCGTAGGAGGGGGGGCGACTGGAAACACCATATATTTT; CDR3aa: CASSVGGGATGNTIYF
j_gene: TRBJ1-1; abundance: .; d_gene: .; v_gene: TRBV7-6; CDR3nt: TGTGCCAGCAGCCGGGAGGGTTCGAACACTGAAGCTTTCTTT; CDR3aa: CASSREGSNTEAFF
j_gene: TRBJ2-7; abundance: .; d_gene: TRBD1; v_gene: TRBV29-1; CDR3nt: TGCAGCGTTGATGATAAACAGGGGTTCGAGCAGTACTTC; CDR3aa: CSVDDKQGFEQYF
j_gene: TRBJ1-5; abundance: .; d_gene: .; v_gene: TRBV7-8; CDR3nt: TGTGCCAGCAGTCCTTACACCGGGAGAAATAGCAATCAGCCCCAGCATTTT; CDR3aa: CASSPYTGRNSNQPQHF
j_gene: TRBJ2-6; abundance: .; d_gene: TRBD2; v_gene: TRBV4-1; CDR3nt: TGCGCCAGCAGCCGGTCGGGACTAGCGGGAGTCTCTGGGGCCAACGTCCTGACTTTC; CDR3aa: CASSRSGLAGVSGANVLTF
j_gene: TRBJ2-7; abundance: .; d_gene: .; v_gene: TRBV7-9; CDR3nt: TGTGCCAGCAGCTTAGAATCGGGGTCGGCCTACGAGCAGTACTTC; CDR3aa: CASSLESGSAYEQYF